Each of the 2 T cell receptor beta chains below was sequenced from the same sample in a study of regulatory T cells in long-lasting Graves disease. The sample's time point: persistent/refractory GD, antithyroid drugs over 5 years with positive TRAb. RNA from PBMCs was the source of the TCR library. Relying on iRepertoire HTBI primers and Arm-PCR of CDR3 regions, the team built TCR beta libraries. TCRdb reprocessed the multiplex PCR reads via MiXCR and lists one record per CDR3 protein. The sample comprises some 370,000 distinct CDR3 sequences, around 20% of which are singletons, and less than 25% rests with the top ten. The source was peripheral blood mononuclear cells (PBMCs), collected when the disease was refractory, from a patient treated with antithyroid drugs. The receptor source for this set is a female donor with Graves disease.

This clonotype came up many times. V usage is TRBV12-3 or TRBV12-4 and J usage is TRBJ2-7; no definite D call. This CDR3 is 12 amino acids long. Trimming removed 4 bases from V and 3 bases from J, with 7 bases in between. The CDR3 DNA sequence: TGTGCCAGCAGTTGGAAGGACTACGAGCAGTACTTC. This encodes CASSWKDYEQYF.

The chain is built from TRBV30 and TRBJ1-2; tentatively, D is TRBD1 (5 bases). The CDR3 contains 12 residues. V lost 3 bases to trimming and J lost 7 bases, with 12 bases between them. Germline-derived CDR1 and CDR2 are GTSNPN and SVGIG (reference sequence). This chain's CDR3 is CAWSPLRGGYTF. For the CDR3, the DNA is TGTGCCTGGAGCCCACTTAGGGGTGGCTACACCTTC.